One and the same sample provided the 20 T cell receptor beta chains below, sequenced in a study of technical replicates of blood from a handful of donors (dated by TCRdb to about 2017). The library was obtained by the immunoSEQ multiplex PCR assay. TCRdb limited this immuneACCESS table to in-frame rearrangements with V and J called. A share of clones is missing; checked studies link under half to unresolved V genes, and the rest is unexplained. In all, the sample holds more than 45,000 clones, and less than 95% of those were seen once. The top ten hold 3% of the sample. Sequenced input: PBMCs. The source of these receptors is a human donor in good health. Some clones in this sample may be carry-over from other donors' samples.

CDR3 in DNA: TGCGCCAGCAGCCCGGGACAGGGGGGCGCTGAAGCTTTCTTT. Residues: CASSPGQGGAEAFF. The J gene is TRBJ1-1, the V gene TRBV4-1, with 11 positions matching TRBD1. Germline loops: CDR1 MGHRA, CDR2 YSYEKL. V was clipped by 4 bases and J by 6 bases; unmatched bases: 4. The CDR3 contains 14 residues.

The chain employs TRBV10-1 and TRBJ1-2; maybe TRBD1 (5 bases). CDR1 and CDR2 from the germline V gene are WNHNN and SYGVQD (reference sequence). V dropped 4 bases and J dropped 7 bases, with 10 bases sitting between them. CDR3 length equals 12 residues. The CDR3 is CASSGRRGGYTF. CDR3 bases: TGCGCCAGCAGTGGTCGGAGGGGTGGCTACACCTTC.

V and J are TRBV7-6 and TRBJ2-4; D is undetermined. The CDR3 has 14 residues. The V end was cut by 1 base, the J end by 8 bases, with 12 bases between. The germline V gene encodes CDR1 SGHVS and CDR2 FNYEAQ. The CDR3 loop is CASSLDPSRDIQYF. The CDR3 DNA reads TGTGCCAGCAGCTTAGATCCTAGTAGAGACATTCAGTACTTC.

This clone was seen only once. This sequence joins TRBV5-1 and TRBJ1-1; D call uncertain. This CDR3 contains 16 residues. Germline assignment: CDR1 SGHRS and CDR2 YFSETQ. V gave up 3 bases and J gave up 2 bases, with 17 bases separating them. In nucleotides, the CDR3 is TGCGCCAGCAGCTCTAGCCCGACCGGTGGTAACACTGAAGCTTTCTTT. It encodes CASSSSPTGGNTEAFF. The whole variable domain, remainder taken from reference TRBV5-1 and TRBJ1-1, is KAGVTQTPRYLIKTRGQQVTLSCSPISGHRSVSWYQQTPGQGLQFLFEYFSETQRNKGNFPGRFSGRQFSNSRSEMNVSTLELGDSALYLCASSSSPTGGNTEAFFGQGTRLTVV.

The chain joins TRBV7-2 to TRBJ2-1; TRBD2 matches at 11 bases. Germline V CDR1 and CDR2: SGHTA, FQGNSA. The trim removed 5 bases at V and 4 bases at J, leaving 7 bases unmatched. The CDR3 spans 16 residues. CDR3 bases: TGTGCCAGCAGCCCCGAGGGGACTAGCGGATACAATGAGCAGTTCTTC. The encoded protein is CASSPEGTSGYNEQFF.

This chain uses TRBV7-9 with TRBJ1-3; D gene ambiguous. The length of the CDR3 is 14 residues. Trimming took off 5 bases at V and 0 bases at J, with 8 bases between the two ends. Per the germline V gene, CDR1 is SEHNR and CDR2 is FQNEAQ (reference sequence). The CDR3 sequence: CASSLTSSGNTIYF. CDR3 sequence (DNA): TGTGCCAGCAGCCTAACGAGCTCTGGAAACACCATATATTTT.

The rearrangement joins TRBV25-1 to TRBJ2-1, with 9 bases aligning to TRBD1. This CDR3 has 16 amino acids. CDR1 MGHDK and CDR2 SYGVNS come from the germline V gene. V was pared by 6 bases and J by 0 bases, with 6 bases of the junction left unmatched. CDR3 nucleotides: TGTGCCAGCAGCCACCGGGACAGGGTCTCCTACAATGAGCAGTTCTTC. Translated, it gives CASSHRDRVSYNEQFF.

This chain uses TRBV29-1 with TRBJ2-5; TRBD2 aligns across 8 bases. The germline V gene has CDR1 SQVTM and CDR2 ANQGSEA. V shed 3 bases, J shed 4 bases, and the junction held 10 bases outside the gene matches. This CDR3 comprises 15 residues. CDR3 residues: CSVESSGRLGETQYF. CDR3 in DNA: TGCAGCGTTGAGTCTAGCGGGCGGTTGGGAGAGACCCAGTACTTC.

The rearrangement uses TRBV7-9 and TRBJ1-2; the D gene is possibly TRBD1 (6 bases). This CDR3 region has 16 residues. V lost 5 bases to trimming and J lost 8 bases, with 24 bases between them. Germline CDR1 SEHNR, CDR2 FQNEAQ (reference sequence). The CDR3 spells CASSPQRGGAQQGYTF. The CDR3 DNA reads as TGTGCCAGCAGCCCCCAACGGGGGGGCGCCCAACAAGGCTACACCTTC.

The gene calls are TRBV25-1 and TRBJ1-6; perhaps TRBD1 as D (5 bases). CDR3 length: 16 amino acids. Germline CDR1 and CDR2: MGHDK and SYGVNS. V was clipped by 5 bases and J by 3 bases, with 14 bases between them. CDR3 DNA sequence: TGTGCCAGCAGTCCGATTGGGACTTACTATAATTCACCCCTCCACTTT. Translated: CASSPIGTYYNSPLHF.

This clone was observed once. The J gene is TRBJ1-2, the V gene TRBV29-1, with D maybe TRBD1 (5 bases). The germline V gene encodes CDR1 SQVTM and CDR2 ANQGSEA. The CDR3 has 15 amino acids. Trimming removed 3 bases from V and 3 bases from J, with 17 bases in between. DNA for the CDR3: TGCAGCGTTGATACCGACAGCCGCTATTACTATGGCTACACCTTC. Protein product: CSVDTDSRYYYGYTF.

This sequence joins TRBV6-5 and TRBJ2-7; 7 bases are a match to TRBD1. Germline V lookup: CDR1 MNHEY, CDR2 SVGAGI. The ends lost 5 bases at V and 2 bases at J; junction bases unmatched: 6. The CDR3 spans 14 residues. The CDR3 nucleotides read TGTGCCAGCAGTCAAGAGGGACAGACCTACGAGCAGTACTTC. As protein: CASSQEGQTYEQYF.

The chain employs TRBV5-4 and TRBJ2-1; 8 nucleotides line up with TRBD2. The CDR3 loop spans 15 amino acids. The ends lost 3 bases at V and 6 bases at J; junction bases unmatched: 8. Germline V gene lookup returns CDR1 SGHNT and CDR2 YYREEE (reference sequence). CDR3 bases: TGTGCCAGCAGCTCGCCGGGACTAGTCTCCAATGAGCAGTTCTTC. Translating it yields CASSSPGLVSNEQFF.

This chain connects TRBV5-1 to TRBJ2-5, with D possibly TRBD2 on 6 matching bases. Per germline, CDR1 SGHRS and CDR2 YFSETQ. There are 13 residues in the CDR3. V lost 0 bases to trimming and J lost 4 bases, with 7 bases between them. CDR3 region: CASSLATRETQYF. The DNA of the CDR3 is TGCGCCAGCAGCTTGGCGACTAGAGAGACCCAGTACTTC. Full variable domain (rest looked up from reference TRBV5-1 and TRBJ2-5): KAGVTQTPRYLIKTRGQQVTLSCSPISGHRSVSWYQQTPGQGLQFLFEYFSETQRNKGNFPGRFSGRQFSNSRSEMNVSTLELGDSALYLCASSLATRETQYFGPGTRLLVL.

The CDR3 nucleotides are TGCGCCAGCAGCCAAGTTTTCGCGGTCTCTGGAAACACCATATATTTT. It codes for CASSQVFAVSGNTIYF. The chain combines TRBV4-1 with TRBJ1-3; D remains ambiguous. The germline V gene has CDR1 MGHRA and CDR2 YSYEKL. The V end was cut by 1 base, the J end by 0 bases, with 10 bases between. The CDR3 covers 16 residues.

V is TRBV2 and J is TRBJ2-7; TRBD2 agrees at 12 bases. Trimming at V came to 5 bases and at J to 6 bases, leaving 8 bases not matched to a gene. Germline CDR1 is SNHLY and CDR2 is FYNNEI. The CDR3 runs 15 residues. CDR3 region: CASSPTSGSRSEQYF. As DNA, the CDR3 is TGTGCCAGCAGTCCGACTAGCGGGAGTCGGTCCGAGCAGTACTTC.

This clone was picked up one time. This chain's CDR3 is CASSLVSTGAYETQYF. CDR3 nucleotides: TGTGCCAGCAGCTTAGTTTCGACAGGGGCGTACGAGACCCAGTACTTC. V gene TRBV7-2 combines with J gene TRBJ2-5; 8 nucleotides match TRBD1. The ends lost 1 base at V and 5 bases at J; junction bases unmatched: 9. The CDR3 runs to 16 residues. Germline V gene sequence: CDR1 SGHTA, CDR2 FQGNSA.

J is TRBJ1-6 and V is TRBV10-3; 8 nucleotides align to TRBD1. CDR1 and CDR2 (germline): ENHRY, SYGVKD. The CDR3 spans 16 residues. Losses at the gene ends were 0 bases for V and 5 bases for J; bases not matched to a gene: 3. The CDR3 DNA reads TGTGCCATCAGTGAGTCGGCAGGGGGCAATAATTCACCCCTCCACTTT. It translates to CAISESAGGNNSPLHF.

The V call is TRBV11-3, the J call TRBJ2-2; 8 positions match TRBD1. This CDR3 is 15 amino acids long. Trimming removed 4 bases from V and 1 base from J; junction bases left unmatched: 2. The germline gives CDR1 SGHNT, CDR2 YENEEA. The CDR3 sequence is CASSWGTGNTGELFF. CDR3 sequence (DNA): TGTGCCAGCAGCTGGGGGACAGGGAACACCGGGGAGCTGTTTTTT.

Here the CDR3 reads CASSPQGARSDTQYF. The CDR3 nucleotides are TGTGCCAGCAGCCCCCAGGGGGCGCGTTCAGATACGCAGTATTTT. The chain is built from TRBV7-9 and TRBJ2-3, with TRBD1 matching over 8 bases. CDR3 length: 15 residues. V lost 5 bases and J lost 4; bases outside the gene matches: 8. Germline CDR1 is SEHNR and CDR2 is FQNEAQ (reference sequence). The full variable domain, its missing parts supplied by reference TRBV7-9 and TRBJ2-3, is DTGVSQNPRHKITKRGQNVTFRCDPISEHNRLYWYRQTLGQGPEFLTYFQNEAQLEKSRLLSDRFSAERPKGSFSTLEIQRTEQGDSAMYLCASSPQGARSDTQYFGPGTRLTVL.